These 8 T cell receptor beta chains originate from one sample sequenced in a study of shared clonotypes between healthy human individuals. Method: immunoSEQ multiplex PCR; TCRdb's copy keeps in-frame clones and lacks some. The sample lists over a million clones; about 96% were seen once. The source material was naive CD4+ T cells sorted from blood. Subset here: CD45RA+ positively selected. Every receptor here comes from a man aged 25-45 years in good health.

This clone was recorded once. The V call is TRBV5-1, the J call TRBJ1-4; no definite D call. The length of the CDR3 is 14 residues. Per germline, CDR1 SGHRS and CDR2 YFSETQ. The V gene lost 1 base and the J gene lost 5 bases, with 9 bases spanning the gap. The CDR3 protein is CASSLNPGNEKLFF. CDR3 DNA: TGCGCCAGCAGCTTGAACCCCGGGAATGAAAAACTGTTTTTT.

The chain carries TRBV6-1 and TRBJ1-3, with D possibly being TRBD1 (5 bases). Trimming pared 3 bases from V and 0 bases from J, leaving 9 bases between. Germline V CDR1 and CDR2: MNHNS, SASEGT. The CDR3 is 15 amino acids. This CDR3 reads CASSEAGRSGNTIYF. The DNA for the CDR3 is TGTGCCAGCAGTGAGGCGGGGCGCTCTGGAAACACCATATATTTT.

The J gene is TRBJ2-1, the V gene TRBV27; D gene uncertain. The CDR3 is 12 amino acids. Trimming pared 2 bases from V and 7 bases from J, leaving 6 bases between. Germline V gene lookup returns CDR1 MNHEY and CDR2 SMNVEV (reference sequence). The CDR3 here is CASSLLGNEQFF. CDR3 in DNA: TGTGCCAGCAGTTTACTGGGGAATGAGCAGTTCTTC.

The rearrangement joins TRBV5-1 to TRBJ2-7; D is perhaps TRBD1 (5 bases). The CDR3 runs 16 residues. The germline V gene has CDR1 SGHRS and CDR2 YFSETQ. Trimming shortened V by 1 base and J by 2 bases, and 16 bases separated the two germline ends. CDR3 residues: CASSLTRDSGPYEQYF. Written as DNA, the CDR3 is TGCGCCAGCAGCTTGACCAGAGACAGTGGTCCCTACGAGCAGTACTTC.

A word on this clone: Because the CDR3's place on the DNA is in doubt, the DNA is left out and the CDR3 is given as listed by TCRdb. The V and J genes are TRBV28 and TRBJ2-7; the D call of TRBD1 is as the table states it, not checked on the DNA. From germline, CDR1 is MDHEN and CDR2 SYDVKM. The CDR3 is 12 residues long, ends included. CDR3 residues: CASSWGTGIRYF.

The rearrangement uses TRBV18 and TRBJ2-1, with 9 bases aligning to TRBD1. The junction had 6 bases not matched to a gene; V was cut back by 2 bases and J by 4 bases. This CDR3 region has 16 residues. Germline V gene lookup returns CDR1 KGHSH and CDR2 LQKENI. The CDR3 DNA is TGTGCCAGCTCACCATTACAGGGGGCGGCTTACAATGAGCAGTTCTTC. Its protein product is CASSPLQGAAYNEQFF.

The CDR3 reads CASSVALRQGDGYTF. The DNA of the CDR3 is TGTGCCAGCAGCGTAGCTTTGAGACAGGGGGATGGCTACACCTTC. The rearrangement joins TRBV9 to TRBJ1-2, with 9 positions matching TRBD1. After removal of 0 bases from V and 6 bases from J, the junction contained 6 bases not matched to a gene. This CDR3 has 15 amino acids. CDR1 and CDR2 (germline): SGDLS, YYNGEE. Together with reference TRBV9 and TRBJ1-2, the CDR3 gives the full variable domain: DSGVTQTPKHLITATGQRVTLRCSPRSGDLSVYWYQQSLDQGLQFLIQYYNGEERAKGNILERFSAQQFPDLHSELNLSSLELGDSALYFCASSVALRQGDGYTFGSGTRLTVV.

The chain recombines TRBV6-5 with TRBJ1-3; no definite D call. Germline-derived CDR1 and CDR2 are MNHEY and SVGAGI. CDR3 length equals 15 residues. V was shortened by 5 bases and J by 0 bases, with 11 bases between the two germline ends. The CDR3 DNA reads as TGTGCCAGCAGTCAGCCCCCGGCCTCTGGAAACACCATATATTTT. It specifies CASSQPPASGNTIYF.